One sample yielded the 12 T cell receptor beta chains listed below, sequenced in a study of response to subunit inactivated influenza vaccine (dated by TCRdb to 2016 to 2019). The library relied on RT-PCR. The reads were generated on an Illumina HiSeq 2500. TCRdb redid the processing of the public reads, applying fastp at Q25 and MiXCR, and retained in-frame beta chains. Rows matching on CDR3 protein sequence are summarized as one entry with the most common DNA and genes. The table for this sample lists 500,000 to 600,000 distinct CDR3 sequences; 12% to 15% of them were counted only once. The top ten constitute approximately 12% of the sample. The sequenced sample was PBMCs from blood, obtained 12 days after vaccination. The receptors originated from a man aged 45-65 years who received an inactivated influenza vaccine. Donor details come from another sample of the same person, matched by shared clones.

There are a few counts of this clonotype. The J gene is TRBJ2-1, the V gene TRBV12-3 or TRBV12-4, with 8 bases that match TRBD2. The CDR3 is 15 amino acids. V lost 2 bases to trimming and J lost 10 bases; unmatched junction nucleotides: 10. CDR3 region: CASSLTSRGAIEQFF. CDR3 in DNA: TGTGCCAGCAGTTTAACCTCGCGGGGGGCGATAGAGCAGTTCTTC.

The V call is TRBV25-1, the J call TRBJ2-3; D may be TRBD2 (5 bases). CDR3 length: 15 residues. Germline CDR1 and CDR2: MGHDK and SYGVNS. Trimming pared 3 bases from V and 6 bases from J, leaving 16 bases between. The CDR3 loop is CASSDSSQRRDTQYF. The CDR3 nucleotides read TGTGCCAGCAGTGATTCCAGTCAGAGGAGGGATACGCAGTATTTT.

The V call is TRBV4-3, the J call TRBJ1-6; no clear D gene. Germline CDR1 LGHNA, CDR2 YSLEER. The CDR3 sequence is 18 residues long. Trimming removed 0 bases at V and 0 bases at J, with 12 bases between. Here the CDR3 reads CASSQDLGGSSYNSPLHF. In DNA, the CDR3 is TGCGCCAGCAGCCAAGATCTTGGCGGGAGCTCCTATAATTCACCCCTCCACTTT.

There are a few counts of this clonotype. This rearrangement joins TRBV12-3 or TRBV12-4 to TRBJ2-3; D is possibly TRBD2 (5 bases). V dropped 2 bases and J dropped 10 bases, with 13 bases sitting between them. The CDR3 length is 13 residues. The DNA for the CDR3 is TGTGCCAGCAGTTTACCTGGTGCGGAGGCGCAGTATTTT. The encoded protein is CASSLPGAEAQYF.

This clonotype was counted a few times. The chain is built from TRBV20-1 and TRBJ2-7, with TRBD1 identical over 12 bases. There are 16 residues in the CDR3. Losses at the gene ends were 1 base for V and 4 bases for J; bases not matched to a gene: 8. Per the germline V gene, CDR1 is DFQATT and CDR2 is SNEGSKA (reference sequence). CDR3 DNA sequence: TGCAGTGCTAGAGCCCCGGGACAGGGGGCTGTATACGAGCAGTACTTC. Translating it yields CSARAPGQGAVYEQYF.

The chain links TRBV6-1 to TRBJ1-5, with D possibly matching TRBD1 (5 bases). The V end lost 5 bases, the J end lost 6 bases, and 17 bases lay between the germline ends. The CDR3 spans 15 residues. The V gene's germline CDR1 is MNHNS and CDR2 SASEGT. The CDR3 coding sequence is TGTGCCAGCAGTCTCTTGCGCAGGGAGGGTCAGCCCCAGCATTTT. This encodes CASSLLRREGQPQHF.

This chain links TRBV2 with TRBJ2-7; the D call may be TRBD1 or TRBD2 (5 bases each). Germline loops: CDR1 SNHLY, CDR2 FYNNEI. Between the trimmed V and J ends, which lost 6 bases and 3 bases, there was a span of 12 bases. This CDR3 contains 13 residues. CDR3 in DNA: TGTGCCAGCAGGGGGGACCTCATCTACGAGCAGTACTTC. Translation gives CASRGDLIYEQYF. The full variable domain, its missing parts supplied by reference TRBV2 and TRBJ2-7, is EPEVTQTPSHQVTQMGQEVILRCVPISNHLYFYWYRQILGQKVEFLVSFYNNEISEKSEIFDDQFSVERPDGSNFTLKIRSTKLEDSAMYFCASRGDLIYEQYFGPGTRLTVT.

The table lists this clonotype with many counts. This CDR3 is CASSLRSAGELFF. Here the CDR3 DNA reads TGTGCCAGCAGCTTAAGGAGTGCCGGGGAGCTGTTTTTT. This chain links TRBV11-1 with TRBJ2-2; no clear D. Per germline, CDR1 SGHAT and CDR2 FQDESV (reference sequence). The CDR3 covers 13 residues. V was trimmed by 2 bases and J by 6 bases, leaving 7 bases between them.

This clonotype was recorded at least ten times. The CDR3 DNA is TGTGCCAGCAGTTTAGGGACAGGTTCCGAGCAGTACTTC. This translates into CASSLGTGSEQYF. The rearrangement joins TRBV12-3 or TRBV12-4 to TRBJ2-7; 7 bases agree with TRBD1. With V trimmed by 1 base and J by 6 bases, 3 bases remained unmatched. This CDR3 spans 13 amino acids.

This clonotype was detected a few times. V gene TRBV28 combines with J gene TRBJ1-5; TRBD1 matches 7 bases. Germline V CDR1 and CDR2: MDHEN, SYDVKM. The CDR3 is made up of 16 amino acids. J was trimmed by 4 bases and V by 1 base; bases with no gene match: 7. CDR3 nucleotides: TGTGCCAGCAGTTTATTGCGGACAGGCTTAAATCAGCCCCAGCATTTT. It codes for CASSLLRTGLNQPQHF.

This clonotype was counted at least ten times. The J gene is TRBJ2-1, the V gene TRBV11-2; D not certain. This CDR3 spans 15 amino acids. Trimming shortened V by 5 bases and J by 0 bases, and 11 bases separated the two germline ends. The germline gives CDR1 SGHAT, CDR2 FQNNGV. CDR3 sequence: CASSTNRGSYNEQFF. The CDR3 nucleotides are TGTGCCAGCAGCACAAACAGAGGCTCCTACAATGAGCAGTTCTTC.

The CDR3 region is CASSQDRSSGAPHRDTQYF. CDR3 sequence (DNA): TGCGCCAGCAGCCAAGACCGGAGTAGCGGGGCTCCCCACCGAGATACGCAGTATTTT. The chain is built from TRBV4-3 and TRBJ2-3, with 8 bases that match TRBD2. Germline loops: CDR1 LGHNA, CDR2 YSLEER. The CDR3 extends over 19 amino acids. With V trimmed by 0 bases and J by 5 bases, 16 bases remained unmatched.